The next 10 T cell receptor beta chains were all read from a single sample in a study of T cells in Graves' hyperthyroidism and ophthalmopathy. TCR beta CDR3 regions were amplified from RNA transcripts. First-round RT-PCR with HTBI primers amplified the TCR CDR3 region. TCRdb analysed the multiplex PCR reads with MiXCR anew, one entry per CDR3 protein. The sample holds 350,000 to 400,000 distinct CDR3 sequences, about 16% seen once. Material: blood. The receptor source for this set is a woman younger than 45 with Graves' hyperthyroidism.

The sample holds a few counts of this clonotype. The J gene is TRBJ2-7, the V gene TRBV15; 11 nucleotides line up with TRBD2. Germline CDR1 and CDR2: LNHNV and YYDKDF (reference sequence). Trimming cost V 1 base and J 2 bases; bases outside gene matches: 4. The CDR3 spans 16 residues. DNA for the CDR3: TGTGCCACCAGCAGAGGCCGACTAGCGGGACCCTACGAGCAGTACTTC. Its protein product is CATSRGRLAGPYEQYF.

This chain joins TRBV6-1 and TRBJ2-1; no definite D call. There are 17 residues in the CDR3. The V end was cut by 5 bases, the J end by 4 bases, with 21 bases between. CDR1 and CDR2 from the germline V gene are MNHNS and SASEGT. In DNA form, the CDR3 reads TGTGCCAGCAGTTACCTCCCTTACTCTAAGATGTACAATGAGCAGTTCTTC. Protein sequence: CASSYLPYSKMYNEQFF.

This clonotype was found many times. In DNA, the CDR3 is TGTGCCAGCAGCCAAACTAGCGGCGGCACAGATACGCAGTATTTT. It encodes CASSQTSGGTDTQYF. The rearrangement links TRBV3-1 to TRBJ2-3; 8 bases are a match to TRBD2. Germline-derived CDR1 and CDR2 are LGHDT and YNNKEL (reference sequence). This CDR3 spans 15 amino acids. V trimming: 2 bases; J trimming: 1 base; junction bases outside the gene matches: 2.

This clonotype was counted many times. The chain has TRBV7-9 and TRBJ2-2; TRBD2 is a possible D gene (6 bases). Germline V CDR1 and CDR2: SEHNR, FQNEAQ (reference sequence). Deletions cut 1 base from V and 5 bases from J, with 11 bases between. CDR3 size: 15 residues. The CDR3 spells CASSLEASATGELFF. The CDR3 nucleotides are TGTGCCAGCAGCTTAGAAGCTAGCGCAACCGGGGAGCTGTTTTTT.

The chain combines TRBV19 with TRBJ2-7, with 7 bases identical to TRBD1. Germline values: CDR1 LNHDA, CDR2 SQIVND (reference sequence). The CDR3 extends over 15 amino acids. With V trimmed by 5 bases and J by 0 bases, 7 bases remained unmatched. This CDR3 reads CASSGQATLSYEQYF. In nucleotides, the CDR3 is TGTGCCAGTAGTGGACAGGCCACCCTCTCCTACGAGCAGTACTTC. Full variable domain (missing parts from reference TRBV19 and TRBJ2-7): DGGITQSPKYLFRKEGQNVTLSCEQNLNHDAMYWYRQDPGQGLRLIYYSQIVNDFQKGDIAEGYSVSREKKESFPLTVTSAQKNPTAFYLCASSGQATLSYEQYFGPGTRLTVT.

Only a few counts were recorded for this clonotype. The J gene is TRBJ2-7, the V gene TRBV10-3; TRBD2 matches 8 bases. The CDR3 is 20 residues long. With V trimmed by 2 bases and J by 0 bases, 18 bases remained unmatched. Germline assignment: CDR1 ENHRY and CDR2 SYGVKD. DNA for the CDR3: TGTGCCATCAGTGAGGCCCATAAATCAGGGGTCACTAGCGGCTCCTACGAGCAGTACTTC. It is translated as CAISEAHKSGVTSGSYEQYF.

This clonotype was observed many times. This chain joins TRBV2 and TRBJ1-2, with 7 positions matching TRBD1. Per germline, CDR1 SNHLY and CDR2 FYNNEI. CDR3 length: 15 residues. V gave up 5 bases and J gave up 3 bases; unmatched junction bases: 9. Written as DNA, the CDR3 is TGTGCCAGCAGTTATACAGACAGGGCCGACTATGGCTACACCTTC. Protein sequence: CASSYTDRADYGYTF. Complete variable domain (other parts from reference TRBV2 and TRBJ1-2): EPEVTQTPSHQVTQMGQEVILRCVPISNHLYFYWYRQILGQKVEFLVSFYNNEISEKSEIFDDQFSVERPDGSNFTLKIRSTKLEDSAMYFCASSYTDRADYGYTFGSGTRLTVV.

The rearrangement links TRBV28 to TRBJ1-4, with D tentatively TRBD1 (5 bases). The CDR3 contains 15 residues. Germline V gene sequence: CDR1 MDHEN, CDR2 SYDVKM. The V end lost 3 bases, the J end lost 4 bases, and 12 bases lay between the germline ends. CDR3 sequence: CASSFSGIDNEKLFF. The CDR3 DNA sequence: TGTGCCAGCAGTTTCTCAGGGATTGATAATGAAAAACTGTTTTTT.

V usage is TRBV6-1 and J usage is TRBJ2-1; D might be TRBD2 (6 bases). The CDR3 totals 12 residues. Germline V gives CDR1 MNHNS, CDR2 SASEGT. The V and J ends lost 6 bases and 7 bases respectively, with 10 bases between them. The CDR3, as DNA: TGTGCCAGCAGCGGGAGAGTTAATGAGCAGTTCTTC. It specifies CASSGRVNEQFF.

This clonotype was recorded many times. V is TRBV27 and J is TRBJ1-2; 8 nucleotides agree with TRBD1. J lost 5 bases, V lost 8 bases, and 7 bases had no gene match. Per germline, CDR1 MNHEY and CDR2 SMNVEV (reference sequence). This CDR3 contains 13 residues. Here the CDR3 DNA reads TGTGCCAGCCGTAGGGACAGGCTTTATGGCTACACCTTC. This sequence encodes CASRRDRLYGYTF.